This T cell receptor beta chain was documented in a study of blood T cell repertoires in COVID-19. Study-level information: Collection of acute and convalescent COVID-19 samples took place in the United States, Italy and Spain.

This CDR3 has 14 residues. Germline V gene lookup returns CDR1 SGHDT and CDR2 YYEEEE. V lost 1 base, J lost 3 bases, and 7 bases lay in between. How the authors handled the data: The assay estimated nucleated cells by amplifying reference gene primers. TCRdb's copy holds only in-frame clones and misses some; the assay was immunoSEQ multiplex PCR. The DNA was the basis for D and trimming; V, J and clone size are from that table. The table lists about 220,000 clones, roughly 84% of them singletons, with about 3.6% in the top ten. The TCR sequence derives from a woman of 80 years or more with acute or convalescent COVID-19. The sample taken for sequencing was peripheral blood. The chain is built from TRBV5-6 and TRBJ1-4, with D unresolved. The CDR3 nucleotides read TGTGCCAGCAGCTTGCGAGGGCCTAATGAAAAACTGTTTTTT. It is translated as CASSLRGPNEKLFF.